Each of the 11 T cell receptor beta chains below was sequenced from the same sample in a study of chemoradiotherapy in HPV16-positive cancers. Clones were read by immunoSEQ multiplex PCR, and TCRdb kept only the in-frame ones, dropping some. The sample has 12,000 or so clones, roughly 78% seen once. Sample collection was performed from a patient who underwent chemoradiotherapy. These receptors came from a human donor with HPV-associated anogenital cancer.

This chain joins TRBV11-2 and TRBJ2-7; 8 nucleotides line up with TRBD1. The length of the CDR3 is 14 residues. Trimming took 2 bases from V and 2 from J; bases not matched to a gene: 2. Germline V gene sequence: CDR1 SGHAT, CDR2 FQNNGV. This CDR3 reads CASSLIQGAYEQYF. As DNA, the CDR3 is TGTGCCAGCAGCTTAATACAGGGGGCCTACGAGCAGTACTTC.

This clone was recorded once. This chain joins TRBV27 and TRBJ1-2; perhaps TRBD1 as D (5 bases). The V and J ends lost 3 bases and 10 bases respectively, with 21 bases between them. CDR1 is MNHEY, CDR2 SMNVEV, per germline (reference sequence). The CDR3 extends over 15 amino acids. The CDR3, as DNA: TGTGCCAGCAGTTTGGGGGATGGAACAGAAGATGCCTACACCTTC. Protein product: CASSLGDGTEDAYTF.

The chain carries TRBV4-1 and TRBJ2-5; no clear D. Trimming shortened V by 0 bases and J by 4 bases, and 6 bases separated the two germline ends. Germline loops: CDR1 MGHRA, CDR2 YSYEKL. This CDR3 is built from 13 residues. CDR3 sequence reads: CASSQDYRETQYF. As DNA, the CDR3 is TGCGCCAGCAGCCAAGACTATAGAGAGACCCAGTACTTC.

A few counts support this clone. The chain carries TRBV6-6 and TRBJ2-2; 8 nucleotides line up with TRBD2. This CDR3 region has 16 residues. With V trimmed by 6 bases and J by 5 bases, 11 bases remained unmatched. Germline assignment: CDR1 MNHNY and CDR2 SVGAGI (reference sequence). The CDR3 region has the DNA TGTGCCAGCAGAAACCCCAGCGGGGGAACTACCGGGGAGCTGTTTTTT. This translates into CASRNPSGGTTGELFF.

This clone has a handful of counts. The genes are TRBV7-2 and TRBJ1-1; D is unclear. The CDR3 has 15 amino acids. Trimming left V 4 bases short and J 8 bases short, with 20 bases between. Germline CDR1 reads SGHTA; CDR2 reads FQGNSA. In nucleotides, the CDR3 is TGTGCCAGCAGCTCACTTGAGGGTATCACTTTGGAAGCTTTCTTT. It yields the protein CASSSLEGITLEAFF.

DNA of the CDR3: TGTGCCAGCAGCCAACCCGGGCAGCGCCAGTACTTC. This encodes CASSQPGQRQYF. The rearrangement links TRBV7-6 to TRBJ2-7; D not resolved. Trimming took off 5 bases at V and 10 bases at J, with 15 bases between the two ends. The CDR3 runs 12 residues. Germline CDR1 is SGHVS and CDR2 is FNYEAQ.

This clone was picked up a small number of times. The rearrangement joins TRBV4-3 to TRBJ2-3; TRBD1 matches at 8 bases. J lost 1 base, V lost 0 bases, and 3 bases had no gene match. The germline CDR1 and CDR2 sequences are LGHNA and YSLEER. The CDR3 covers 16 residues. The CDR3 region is CASSQDGGQGTDTQYF. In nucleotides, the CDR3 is TGCGCCAGCAGCCAAGATGGGGGACAGGGCACAGATACGCAGTATTTT.

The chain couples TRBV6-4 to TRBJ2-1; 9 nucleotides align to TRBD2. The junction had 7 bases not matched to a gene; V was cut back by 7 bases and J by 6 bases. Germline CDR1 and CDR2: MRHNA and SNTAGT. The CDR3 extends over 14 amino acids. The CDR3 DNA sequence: TGTGCCAGCAAGGCGGGGGGGCCTGGCAATGAGCAGTTCTTC. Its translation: CASKAGGPGNEQFF.

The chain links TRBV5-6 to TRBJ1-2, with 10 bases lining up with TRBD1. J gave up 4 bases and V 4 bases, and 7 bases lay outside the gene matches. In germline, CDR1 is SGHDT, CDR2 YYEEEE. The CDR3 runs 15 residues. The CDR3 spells CASSSPGTGAYGYTF. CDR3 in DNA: TGTGCCAGCAGCAGTCCCGGGACAGGGGCCTATGGCTACACCTTC.

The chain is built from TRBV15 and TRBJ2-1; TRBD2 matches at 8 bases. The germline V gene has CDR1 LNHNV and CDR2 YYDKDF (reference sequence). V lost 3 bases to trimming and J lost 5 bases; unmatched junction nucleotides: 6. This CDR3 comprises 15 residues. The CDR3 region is CATSRRSGGDNEQFF. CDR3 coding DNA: TGTGCCACCAGCAGGCGAAGCGGGGGAGACAATGAGCAGTTCTTC.

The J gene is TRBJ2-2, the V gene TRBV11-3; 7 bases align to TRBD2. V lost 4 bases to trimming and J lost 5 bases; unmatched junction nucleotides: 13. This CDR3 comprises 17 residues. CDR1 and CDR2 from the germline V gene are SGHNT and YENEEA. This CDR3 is CASSSTDWGGRTGELFF. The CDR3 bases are TGTGCCAGCAGCTCCACCGATTGGGGGGGAAGAACCGGGGAGCTGTTTTTT.